The source of this TCR beta chain is a study of T cell repertoires in cytomegalovirus infection (dated by TCRdb to between 2018 and 2020). General notes on the study: Recently identified HLA-C-restricted CMV epitopes, whose presentation resists viral immunomodulation, were targeted by peptide stimulations together with well-studied HLA-B-restricted epitopes. Because public TCR beta signatures pointed to carriage of CMV infection together with the matching HLA type, the HLA type of each donor mattered for the analysis.

What this sample's treatment or condition label stands for: in vitro stimulation with specific CMV peptide epitopes to enrich CMV-specific T cells. Worth noting for this clonotype: There is no known antigen for this receptor. A read error may account for a junction end that differs from germline.

What the work shows at the level of the full study, not this receptor alone: Cumulative frequency of public TCR beta family members discriminated carriers of CMV infection plus the relevant HLA type in this cohort and an independent 352-donor cohort. In the ex vivo response, HLA-C-restricted CMV-specific TCR beta clonotypes were dominant, and in two of eight donors the single most frequent clonotype came from this HLA-C-restricted group.

The sequencer listed for this sample is Illumina HiSeq 1500. TCRdb reran the public reads through fastp at Q25 and MiXCR, keeping productive beta chains. Each entry is one CDR3 protein sequence, shown with its most common DNA and genes. Counted in this sample were some 800,000 distinct CDR3 sequences; around a third of them appeared once. The ten largest make up around 12% of the sample. The sample here was cultured CD8+ T cells from PBMCs, taken from culture after CMV antigen stimulation. The sequence was obtained from a human donor in good health (CMV status not recorded). Some clones in this sample may be carry-over from other donors' samples.

The CDR3 here reads CTSSLEVEWYGYTF. In nucleotides, the sequence is TGTACCAGCAGCTTAGAGGTGGAGTGGTATGGCTACACCTTC. The V gene is TRBV7-9 and the J gene is TRBJ1-2, with the D gene uncertain. CDR1 and CDR2 (SEHNR, FQNEAQ) derive from the germline V gene (reference sequence). The CDR3, from cysteine to phenylalanine, totals 14 residues. Only CDR3 DNA remains: 42 bases, in frame from the first base.